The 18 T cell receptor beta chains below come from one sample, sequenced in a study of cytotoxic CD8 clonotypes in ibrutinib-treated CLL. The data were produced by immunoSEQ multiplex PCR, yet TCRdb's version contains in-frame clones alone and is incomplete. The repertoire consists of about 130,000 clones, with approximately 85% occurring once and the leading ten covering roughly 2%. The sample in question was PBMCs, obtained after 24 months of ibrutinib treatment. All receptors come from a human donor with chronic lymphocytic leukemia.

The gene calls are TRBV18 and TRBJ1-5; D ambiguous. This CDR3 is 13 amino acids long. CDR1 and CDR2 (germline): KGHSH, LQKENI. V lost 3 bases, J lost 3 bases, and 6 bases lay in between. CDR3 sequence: CASSPEFNQPQHF. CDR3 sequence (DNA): TGTGCCAGCTCACCGGAATTCAATCAGCCCCAGCATTTT.

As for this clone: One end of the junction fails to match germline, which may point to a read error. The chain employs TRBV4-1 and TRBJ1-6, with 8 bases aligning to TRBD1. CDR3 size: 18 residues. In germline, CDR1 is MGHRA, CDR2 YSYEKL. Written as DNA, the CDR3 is TGCGCCAGCAGCCAACAACCAGGACGGGACAGGCGAAATTCGCCCCTCCACTTT. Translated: CASSQQPGRDRRNSPLHF.

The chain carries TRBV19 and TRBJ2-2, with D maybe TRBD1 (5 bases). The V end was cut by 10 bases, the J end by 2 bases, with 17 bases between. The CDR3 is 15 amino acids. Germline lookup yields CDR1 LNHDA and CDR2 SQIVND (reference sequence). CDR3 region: CATYGAGPNTGELFF. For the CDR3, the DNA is TGTGCCACCTATGGGGCAGGGCCTAACACCGGGGAGCTGTTTTTT.

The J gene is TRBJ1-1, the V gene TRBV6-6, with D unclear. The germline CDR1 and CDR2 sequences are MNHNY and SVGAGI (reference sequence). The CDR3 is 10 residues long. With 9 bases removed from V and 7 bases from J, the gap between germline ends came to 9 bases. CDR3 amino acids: CASRRNEAFF. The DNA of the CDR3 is TGTGCCAGTCGGAGAAATGAAGCTTTCTTT.

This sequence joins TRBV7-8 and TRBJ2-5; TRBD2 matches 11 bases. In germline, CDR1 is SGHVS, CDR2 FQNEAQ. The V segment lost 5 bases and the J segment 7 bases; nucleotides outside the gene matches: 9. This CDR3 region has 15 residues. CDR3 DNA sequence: TGTGCCAGCAGCAGGACTAGCGGGCCGCGGGGGACCCAGTACTTC. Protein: CASSRTSGPRGTQYF.

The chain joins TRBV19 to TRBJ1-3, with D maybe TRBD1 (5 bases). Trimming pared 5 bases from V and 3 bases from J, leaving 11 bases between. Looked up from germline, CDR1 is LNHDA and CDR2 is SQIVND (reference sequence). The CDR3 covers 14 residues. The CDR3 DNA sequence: TGTGCCAGTAGTCCTCGACAGATTGGAAACACCATATATTTT. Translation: CASSPRQIGNTIYF.

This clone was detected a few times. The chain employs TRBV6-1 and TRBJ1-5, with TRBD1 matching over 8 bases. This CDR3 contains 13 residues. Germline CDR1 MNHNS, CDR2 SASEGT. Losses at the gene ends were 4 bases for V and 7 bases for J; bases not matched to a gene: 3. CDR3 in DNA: TGTGCCAGCAGTGGGGGACAGGAACAGCCCCAGCATTTT. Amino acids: CASSGGQEQPQHF.

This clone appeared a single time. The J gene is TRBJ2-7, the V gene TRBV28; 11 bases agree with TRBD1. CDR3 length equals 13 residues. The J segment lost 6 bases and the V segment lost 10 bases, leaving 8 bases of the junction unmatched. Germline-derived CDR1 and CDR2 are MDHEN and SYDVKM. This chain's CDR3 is CATRTGGSGEQYF. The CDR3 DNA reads TGTGCCACCCGGACAGGGGGCTCGGGCGAGCAGTACTTC.

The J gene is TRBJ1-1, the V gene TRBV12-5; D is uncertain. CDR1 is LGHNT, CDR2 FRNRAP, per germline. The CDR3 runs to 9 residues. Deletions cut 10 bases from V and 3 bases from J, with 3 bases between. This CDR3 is CAKDTEAFF. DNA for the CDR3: TGTGCTAAGGACACTGAAGCTTTCTTT.

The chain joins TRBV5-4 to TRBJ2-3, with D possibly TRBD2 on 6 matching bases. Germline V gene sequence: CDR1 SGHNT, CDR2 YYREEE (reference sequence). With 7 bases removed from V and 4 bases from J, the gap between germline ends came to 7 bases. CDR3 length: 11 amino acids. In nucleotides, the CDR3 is TGTGCCAGCTGGAGGGCAGATACGCAGTATTTT. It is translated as CASWRADTQYF. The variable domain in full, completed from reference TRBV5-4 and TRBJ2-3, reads ETGVTQSPTHLIKTRGQQVTLRCSSQSGHNTVSWYQQALGQGPQFIFQYYREEENGRGNFPPRFSGLQFPNYSSELNVNALELDDSALYLCASWRADTQYFGPGTRLTVL.

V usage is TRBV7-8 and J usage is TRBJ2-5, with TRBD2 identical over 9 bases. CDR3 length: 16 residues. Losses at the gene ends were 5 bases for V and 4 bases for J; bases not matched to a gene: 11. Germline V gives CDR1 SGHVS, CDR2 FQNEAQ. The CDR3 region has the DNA TGTGCCAGCAGCCTGGCGGGCGGGAGGGCGAGAGAGACCCAGTACTTC. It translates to CASSLAGGRARETQYF.

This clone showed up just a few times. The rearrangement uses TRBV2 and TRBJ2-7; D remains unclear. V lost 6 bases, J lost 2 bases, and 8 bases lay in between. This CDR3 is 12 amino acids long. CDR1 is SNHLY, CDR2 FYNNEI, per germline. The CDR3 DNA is TGTGCCAGCAGCCAGACGGCCTACGAGCAGTACTTC. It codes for CASSQTAYEQYF.

CDR3 residues: CASSSGQGYSNQPQHF. The CDR3 coding sequence is TGTGCCAGCAGCTCGGGACAGGGCTATAGCAATCAGCCCCAGCATTTT. This rearrangement joins TRBV7-8 to TRBJ1-5, with 9 nucleotides matching TRBD1. The trim removed 4 bases at V and 0 bases at J, leaving 4 bases unmatched. Germline-derived CDR1 and CDR2 are SGHVS and FQNEAQ. The CDR3 consists of 16 residues.

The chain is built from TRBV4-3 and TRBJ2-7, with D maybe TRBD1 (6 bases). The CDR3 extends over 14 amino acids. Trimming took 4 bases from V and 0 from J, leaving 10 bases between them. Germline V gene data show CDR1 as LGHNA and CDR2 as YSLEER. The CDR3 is CASSPGANSYEQYF. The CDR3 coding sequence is TGCGCCAGCAGCCCAGGGGCCAACTCCTACGAGCAGTACTTC.

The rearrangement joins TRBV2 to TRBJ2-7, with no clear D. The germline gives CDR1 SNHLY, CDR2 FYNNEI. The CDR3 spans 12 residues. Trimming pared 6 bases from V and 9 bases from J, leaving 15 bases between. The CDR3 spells CASRDDRVRQYF. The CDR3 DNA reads TGTGCCAGCAGAGACGATCGGGTCCGGCAGTACTTC.

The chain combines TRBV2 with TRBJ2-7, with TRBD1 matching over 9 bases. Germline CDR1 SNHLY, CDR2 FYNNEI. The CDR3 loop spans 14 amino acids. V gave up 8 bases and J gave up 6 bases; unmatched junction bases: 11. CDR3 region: CASGLQGAIGEQYF. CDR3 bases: TGTGCCAGCGGCTTACAGGGGGCCATCGGCGAGCAGTACTTC. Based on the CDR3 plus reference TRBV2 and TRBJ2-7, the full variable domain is EPEVTQTPSHQVTQMGQEVILRCVPISNHLYFYWYRQILGQKVEFLVSFYNNEISEKSEIFDDQFSVERPDGSNFTLKIRSTKLEDSAMYFCASGLQGAIGEQYFGPGTRLTVT.

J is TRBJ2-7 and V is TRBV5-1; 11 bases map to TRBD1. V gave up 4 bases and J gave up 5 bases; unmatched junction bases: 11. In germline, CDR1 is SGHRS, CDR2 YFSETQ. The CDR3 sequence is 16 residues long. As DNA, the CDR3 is TGCGCCAGCAGCGGAAGGACAGGGGGCGCGGATAACGAGCAGTACTTC. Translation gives CASSGRTGGADNEQYF. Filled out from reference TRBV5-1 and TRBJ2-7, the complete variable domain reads KAGVTQTPRYLIKTRGQQVTLSCSPISGHRSVSWYQQTPGQGLQFLFEYFSETQRNKGNFPGRFSGRQFSNSRSEMNVSTLELGDSALYLCASSGRTGGADNEQYFGPGTRLTVT.

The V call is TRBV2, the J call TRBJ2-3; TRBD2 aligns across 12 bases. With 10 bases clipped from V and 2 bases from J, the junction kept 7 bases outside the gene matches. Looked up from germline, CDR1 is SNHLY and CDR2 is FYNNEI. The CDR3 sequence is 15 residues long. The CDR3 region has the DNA TGTGCCACTGGACTAGCGGGGTTCCCCACAGATACGCAGTATTTT. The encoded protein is CATGLAGFPTDTQYF.